The next 3 T cell receptor beta chains were all read from a single sample in a study of T cell responses to AZD1222 COVID-19 vaccine. The table came from immunoSEQ multiplex PCR; TCRdb's copy has only in-frame clones and leaves some out. The table includes tens of thousands of clones, roughly 90% detected once. The source was peripheral blood, collected on day 0 of AZD1222 vaccination. These receptors were obtained from an adult in good health.

The chain joins TRBV13 to TRBJ1-3; 9 nucleotides agree with TRBD1. The CDR3 spans 20 residues. Trimming at V came to 5 bases and at J to 0 bases, leaving 17 bases not matched to a gene. Per germline, CDR1 PRHDT and CDR2 FYEKMQ (reference sequence). This CDR3 is CASSRSSYRDRDFSGNTIYF. Written as DNA, the CDR3 is TGTGCCAGCAGCCGCAGCTCGTACCGGGACAGGGACTTCTCTGGAAACACCATATATTTT. The complete variable domain, with remaining parts taken from reference TRBV13 and TRBJ1-3, reads AAGVIQSPRHLIKEKRETATLKCYPIPRHDTVYWYQQGPGQDPQFLISFYEKMQSDKGSIPDRFSAQQFSDYHSELNMSSLELGDSALYFCASSRSSYRDRDFSGNTIYFGEGSWLTVV.

The chain employs TRBV5-1 and TRBJ2-2; D unresolved. Trimming shortened V by 2 bases and J by 5 bases, and 10 bases separated the two germline ends. Germline values: CDR1 SGHRS, CDR2 YFSETQ. CDR3 length: 14 residues. CDR3 residues: CASSLDWGTGELFF. The CDR3 DNA is TGCGCCAGCAGCTTAGATTGGGGAACCGGGGAGCTGTTTTTT.

The chain is built from TRBV27 and TRBJ1-2; TRBD1 matches 9 bases. CDR3 length: 19 amino acids. The V gene's germline CDR1 is MNHEY and CDR2 SMNVEV (reference sequence). V shed 7 bases, J shed 0 bases, and the junction held 18 bases outside the gene matches. This chain's CDR3 is CASTSWARTGASSNYGYTF. In DNA form, the CDR3 reads TGTGCCAGCACCTCCTGGGCCCGGACAGGGGCTTCCTCTAACTATGGCTACACCTTC.